This TCR beta chain comes out of a study of regulatory T cells. Primers: 52 TRBV forward and 13 TRBJ reverse. Only in-frame clones appear in the TCRdb table, and some are missing; sequencing was by immunoSEQ multiplex PCR. Of 2,000 to 2,500 clones listed, about 72% are singletons. CDR1 GTSNPN and CDR2 SVGIG come from the germline V gene (reference sequence). V lost 5 bases, J lost 8 bases, and 18 bases lay in between. The CDR3 totals 13 residues. Study results and caveats: Patient repertoires had restricted TRB V-J pairs and skewed V and J usage, most in Tregs.

As regards this clone: The antigen remains undetermined.

Autoimmunity was present in every CD3G-deficient patient, worse in two. Material: CD8+ T cells sorted from blood. This chain uses TRBV30 with TRBJ1-2; no clear D gene. This clonotype was sampled from a young adult with CD3G deficiency. The CDR3 sequence: CAWGPGHLGGYTF. The CDR3 nucleotides are TGTGCCTGGGGTCCCGGCCACCTGGGGGGCTACACCTTC.